This T cell receptor (beta chain) derives from a study of blood T cell repertoires in COVID-19. Background on the study: Both acute and convalescent COVID-19 samples were obtained from the United States, Italy and Spain.

The CDR3 loop spans 14 amino acids. Per germline, CDR1 SGHTA and CDR2 FQGTGA. Trimming took off 2 bases at V and 1 base at J, with 8 bases between the two ends. Patients at the Seattle site were enrolled during active infection and followed longitudinally. Authors' analysis steps: Estimation of nucleated cell counts was performed using reference gene primer amplification. The method was immunoSEQ multiplex PCR; TCRdb's version includes in-frame clones alone and lacks a portion of them. The V and J calls and clone size were taken over from that table, and D and trimming were inferred from the DNA. In the table there are about 160,000 clones, around 84% of which are singletons.

The V and J genes are TRBV7-3 and TRBJ1-1, with no clear D. The sequenced sample consisted of peripheral blood. The sequence derives from a woman in her forties or fifties with COVID-19, enrolled during active disease. CDR3 loop: CASSLEHQNTEAFF. The CDR3, as DNA: TGTGCCAGCAGCTTAGAACACCAGAACACTGAAGCTTTCTTT.